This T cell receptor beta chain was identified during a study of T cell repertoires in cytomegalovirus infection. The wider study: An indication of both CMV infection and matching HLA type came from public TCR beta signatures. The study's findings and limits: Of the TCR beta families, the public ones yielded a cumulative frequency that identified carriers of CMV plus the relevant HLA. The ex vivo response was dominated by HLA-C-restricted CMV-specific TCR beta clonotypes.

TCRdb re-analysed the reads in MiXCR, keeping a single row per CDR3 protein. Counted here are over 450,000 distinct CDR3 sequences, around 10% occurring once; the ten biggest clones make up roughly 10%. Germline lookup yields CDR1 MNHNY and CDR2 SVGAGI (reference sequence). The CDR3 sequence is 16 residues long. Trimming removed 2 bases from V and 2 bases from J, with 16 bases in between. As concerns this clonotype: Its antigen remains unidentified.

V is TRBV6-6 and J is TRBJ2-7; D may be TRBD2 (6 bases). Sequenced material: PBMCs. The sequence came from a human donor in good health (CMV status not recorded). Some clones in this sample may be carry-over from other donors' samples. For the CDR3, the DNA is TGTGCCAGCAGTTACGGCAGGGAGGTGGAGCCCTACGAGCAGTACTTC. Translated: CASSYGREVEPYEQYF.